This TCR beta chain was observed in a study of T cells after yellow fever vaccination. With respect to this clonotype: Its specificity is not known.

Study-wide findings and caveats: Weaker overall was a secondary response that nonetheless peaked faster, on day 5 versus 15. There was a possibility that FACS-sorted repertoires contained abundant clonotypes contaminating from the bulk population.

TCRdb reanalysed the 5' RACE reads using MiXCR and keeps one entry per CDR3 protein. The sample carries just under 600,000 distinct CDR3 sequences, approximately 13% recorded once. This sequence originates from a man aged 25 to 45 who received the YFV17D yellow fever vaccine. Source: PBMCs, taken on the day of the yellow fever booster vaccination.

In DNA, the CDR3 is TGTGCCAGCAAAGGGGGTTTTAACACCGGGGAGCTGTTTTTT. It codes for CASKGGFNTGELFF. The rearrangement uses TRBV19 and TRBJ2-2; D might be TRBD1 (6 bases). This CDR3 comprises 14 residues. CDR1 is LNHDA and CDR2 is SQIVND in the germline V gene (reference sequence). Trimming stripped 9 bases from V and 2 bases from J, with 13 bases between.